Sequencing of this T cell receptor beta chain was carried out in a study of blood T cells in healthy people across ages. The study's findings and limits: The unknown donor CMV status may have confounded expanded clonotype changes.

Alongside a J-beta primer mix, a sample-barcoded 5' primer served in a second PCR lasting roughly 7 to 11 cycles. Tags on each cDNA molecule came from a template-switch adaptor with 12 random nucleotides. TCRdb reanalysed the 5' RACE reads using MiXCR and keeps one entry per CDR3 protein. Of under 800,000 distinct CDR3 sequences in the sample, around a fifth were seen once. For every donor, a draw yielded around 10 milliliters of peripheral blood. No fewer than 7 million PBMCs went into each sample. Notes on this clonotype: The antigen remains undetermined.

Source material: blood. The receptor's source is a man in his sixties or seventies in good health.

CDR3 protein: CASSRRETDTQYF. CDR3 nucleotides: TGTGCCAGCAGCCGGAGGGAGACAGATACGCAGTATTTT. The chain is built from TRBV11-2 and TRBJ2-3; the D gene is possibly TRBD2 (6 bases). With 5 bases removed from V and 3 bases from J, the gap between germline ends came to 9 bases. Germline V gene lookup returns CDR1 SGHAT and CDR2 FQNNGV. CDR3 length: 13 amino acids.